This T cell receptor (beta chain) was sequenced in a study of shared clonotypes between healthy human individuals. Notes on this clone: The antigen is unknown.

V was pared by 4 bases and J by 7 bases, with 14 bases of the junction left unmatched. Germline CDR1 is SNHLY and CDR2 is FYNNEI. The CDR3 spans 17 residues. Study-wide findings and caveats: On the whole, naive subsets had larger estimated richness than memory subsets had. The rarefaction results pointed to incomplete sorted-subset sequencing despite large depth.

TCRdb keeps only in-frame clones here, not all; method: immunoSEQ multiplex PCR. The sample shows approximately 590,000 clones, less than 97% of them seen only once. Naivety among CD8 cells was defined by CD45RO negativity and positive CCR7 selection, thereby excluding terminally differentiated effector memory CD45RA+ cells. All participating donors were Caucasian adults from Nashville, Tennessee. The sequenced sample was naive CD8+ T cells sorted from blood. This receptor was identified in a woman younger than 45 in good health. This sequence joins TRBV2 and TRBJ2-3; 10 bases align to TRBD2. CDR3 region: CASSVLAGEDYFHTQYF. CDR3 coding DNA: TGTGCCAGCAGTGTGCTAGCGGGGGAAGATTATTTTCATACGCAGTATTTT.